This is a list of T cell receptor beta chains from one sample in a study of identical twins. TCRdb itself ran the 5' RACE reads through MiXCR, one entry per CDR3 protein. The repertoire holds approximately 490,000 distinct CDR3 sequences, with about a fifth as singletons. The same data also contributed to another study, on yellow fever vaccine responses in identical twins.

Sequencing used CD4+ T cells sorted from blood. The receptors stem from a woman aged 18-30 years in good health. The CDR3 runs from the conserved cysteine through the conserved F or W. Each record gives: clone size, D gene, J gene, V gene, CDR3 DNA, CDR3 protein. D genes are given only for firm matches. Clone size is shown for a subset of rows, as once, few, many or a class of expanded clone.

- | - | TRBJ1-5 | TRBV5-1 | TGCGCCAGCAGCTTGGCAGGGGCCCCCGGCCAGCCCCAGCATTTT | CASSLAGAPGQPQHF
- | - | TRBJ2-5 | TRBV6-1 | TGTGCCAGCAGGCCTACAGGATCCCAAGAGACCCAGTACTTC | CASRPTGSQETQYF
- | TRBD2 | TRBJ2-1 | TRBV24-1 | TGTGCCACCAGTGACCCCGCGGCTAGCGGAACATCCTACAATGAGCAGTTCTTC | CATSDPAASGTSYNEQFF
- | TRBD1 | TRBJ1-1 | TRBV5-6 | TGTGCCAGCAGCTGGGACAGGGGATACACTGAAGCTTTCTTT | CASSWDRGYTEAFF
few | TRBD2 | TRBJ2-3 | TRBV2 | TGTGCCAGCAGTCCCGGACTAGCGTTGACAGATACGCAGTATTTT | CASSPGLALTDTQYF
- | - | TRBJ1-4 | TRBV5-5 | TGTGCCAGCAGCTGGCCCGGGACGGAGGGTGAAAAACTGTTTTTT | CASSWPGTEGEKLFF
- | - | TRBJ2-1 | TRBV11-2 | TGTGCCAGCAGCTCCCCCATTGTTGGACGATCCTACAATGAGCAGTTCTTC | CASSSPIVGRSYNEQFF
few | - | TRBJ1-3 | TRBV11-2 | TGTGCCAGCAGCTCAGGTCGGGGCAGGGGTAATCCGACGGTGAGAAACACCATATATTTT | CASSSGRGRGNPTVRNTIYF
- | TRBD1 | TRBJ1-2 | TRBV10-3 | TGTGCCATCAGTGATCCAGGGGGCCATAACTATGGCTACACCTTC | CAISDPGGHNYGYTF
- | - | TRBJ2-3 | TRBV20-1 | TGCAGTGTAGACTACACAGATACGCAGTATTTT | CSVDYTDTQYF
- | TRBD2 | TRBJ2-7 | TRBV4-1 | TGCGCCAGCAGCCAAGCTGGCGGGAGCTACGAGCAGTACTTC | CASSQAGGSYEQYF
- | - | TRBJ2-1 | TRBV11-2 | TGTGCCAGCAGCTTCTTCGGTAGCGGAAATGAGCAGTTCTTC | CASSFFGSGNEQFF
- | - | TRBJ1-1 | TRBV12-3/TRBV12-4 | TGTGCCAGCACGGGGTGGACTGAAGCTTTCTTT | CASTGWTEAFF
- | TRBD1 | TRBJ1-5 | TRBV6-2/TRBV6-3 | TGTGCCAGCAGACGGACAGGGGGAAATCAGCCCCAGCATTTT | CASRRTGGNQPQHF
- | TRBD2 | TRBJ2-1 | TRBV15 | TGTGCCACCAGCGGGCAGACTAGCGGTGAGCAGTTCTTC | CATSGQTSGEQFF
- | - | TRBJ2-1 | TRBV7-9 | TGTGCCAGCAGCGTAGACAATCACAATGAGCAGTTCTTC | CASSVDNHNEQFF
few | - | TRBJ2-3 | TRBV3-1 | TGTGCCAGCAGCTTGACGGGAGCGGACACAGATACGCAGTATTTT | CASSLTGADTDTQYF
- | - | TRBJ2-4 | TRBV5-1 | TGCGCCAGCAGCCCCCTCGGCCTAGCCAAAAACATTCAGTACTTC | CASSPLGLAKNIQYF
few | - | TRBJ2-7 | TRBV12-3/TRBV12-4 | TGTGCCAGCAGCGTAAGGGCCAGCTCCTACGAGCAGTACTTC | CASSVRASSYEQYF
- | - | TRBJ2-2 | TRBV20-1 | TGCAGTGCTAGAGATCAGGGTAGCTATCTTGGAACCGGGGAGCTGTTTTTT | CSARDQGSYLGTGELFF
few | - | TRBJ1-1 | TRBV28 | TGTGCCAGCACCACGGGGAGGGTGAACACTGAAGCTTTCTTT | CASTTGRVNTEAFF
few | - | TRBJ2-1 | TRBV28 | TGTGCCAGCAGGGGGGAACCCTCCTACAATGAGCAGTTCTTC | CASRGEPSYNEQFF